This T cell receptor (beta chain) stems from a study of T cells after yellow fever vaccination. In TCRdb, the 5' RACE reads were re-called with MiXCR into one record per CDR3 protein. The data hold about 630,000 distinct CDR3 sequences, with about 12% observed a single time. This CDR3 is 15 amino acids long. With 2 bases clipped from V and 3 bases from J, the junction kept 6 bases outside the gene matches. CDR1 is SGHRS and CDR2 is YFSETQ in the germline V gene. The receptor comes from a man aged 25-45 years who received the YFV17D yellow fever vaccine. Specimen: PBMCs, collected on the day of the yellow fever booster vaccination. V and J are TRBV5-1 and TRBJ2-5; 8 bases match TRBD2. CDR3 loop: CASSFSGIAKETQYF. The CDR3 DNA reads as TGCGCCAGCAGCTTTAGCGGGATCGCCAAAGAGACCCAGTACTTC.